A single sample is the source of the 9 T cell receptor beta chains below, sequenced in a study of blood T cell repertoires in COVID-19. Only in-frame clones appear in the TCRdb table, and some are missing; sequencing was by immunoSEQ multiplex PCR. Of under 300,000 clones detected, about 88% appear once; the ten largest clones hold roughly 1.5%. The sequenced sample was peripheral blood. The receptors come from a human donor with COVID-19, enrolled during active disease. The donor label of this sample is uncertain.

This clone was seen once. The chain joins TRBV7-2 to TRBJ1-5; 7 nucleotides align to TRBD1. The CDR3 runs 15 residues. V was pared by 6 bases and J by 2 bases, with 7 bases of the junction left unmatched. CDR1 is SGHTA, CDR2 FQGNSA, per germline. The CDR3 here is CASSQDRAGNQPQHF. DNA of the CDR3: TGTGCCAGCAGTCAAGACAGGGCTGGCAATCAGCCCCAGCATTTT.

The CDR3 is CASSQGRNSPLHF. The DNA for the CDR3 is TGTGCCAGCAGCCAAGGGAGAAATTCACCCCTCCACTTT. V is TRBV3-1 (or the pseudogene TRBV3-2) and J is TRBJ1-6; no clear D gene. Germline V CDR1 and CDR2: LGHDT, YNNKEL (reference sequence). The CDR3 loop spans 13 amino acids. Trimming took off 1 base at V and 7 bases at J, with 5 bases between the two ends.

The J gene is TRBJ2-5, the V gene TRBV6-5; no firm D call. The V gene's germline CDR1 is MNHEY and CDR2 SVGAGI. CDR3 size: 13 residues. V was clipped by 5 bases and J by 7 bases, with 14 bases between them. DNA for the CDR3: TGTGCCAGCAGTCCACCTCCTCCCGGGACCCAGTACTTC. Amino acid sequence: CASSPPPPGTQYF.

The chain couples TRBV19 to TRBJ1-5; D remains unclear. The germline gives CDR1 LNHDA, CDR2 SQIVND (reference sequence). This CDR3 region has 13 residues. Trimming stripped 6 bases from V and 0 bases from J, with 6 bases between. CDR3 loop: CASRQYSNQPQHF. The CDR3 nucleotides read TGTGCCAGTAGACAGTATAGCAATCAGCCCCAGCATTTT.

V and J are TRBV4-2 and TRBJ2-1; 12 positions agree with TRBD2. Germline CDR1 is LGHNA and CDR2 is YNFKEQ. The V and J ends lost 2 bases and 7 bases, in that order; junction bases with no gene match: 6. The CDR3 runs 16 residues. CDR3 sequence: CASSQPSGRARNEQFF. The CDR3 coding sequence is TGTGCCAGCAGCCAACCTAGCGGGAGGGCCCGGAATGAGCAGTTCTTC.

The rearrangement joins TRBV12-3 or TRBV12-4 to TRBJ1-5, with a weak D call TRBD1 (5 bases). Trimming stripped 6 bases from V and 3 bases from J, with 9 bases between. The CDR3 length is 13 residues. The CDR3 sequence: CASRWGDNQPQHF. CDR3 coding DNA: TGTGCCAGCAGGTGGGGGGACAATCAGCCCCAGCATTTT.

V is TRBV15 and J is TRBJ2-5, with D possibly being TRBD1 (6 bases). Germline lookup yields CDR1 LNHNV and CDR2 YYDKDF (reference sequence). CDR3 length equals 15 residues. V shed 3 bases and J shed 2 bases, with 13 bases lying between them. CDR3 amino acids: CATSRATGLQETQYF. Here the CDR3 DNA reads TGTGCCACCAGCAGGGCGACAGGTTTGCAAGAGACCCAGTACTTC.

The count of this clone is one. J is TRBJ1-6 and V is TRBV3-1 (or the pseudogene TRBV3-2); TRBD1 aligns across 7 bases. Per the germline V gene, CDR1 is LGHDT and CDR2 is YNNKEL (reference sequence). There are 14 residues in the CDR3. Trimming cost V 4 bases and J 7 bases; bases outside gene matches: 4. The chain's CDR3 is CASSPGQVNSPLHF. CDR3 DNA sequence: TGTGCCAGCAGCCCCGGACAGGTGAATTCACCCCTCCACTTT.

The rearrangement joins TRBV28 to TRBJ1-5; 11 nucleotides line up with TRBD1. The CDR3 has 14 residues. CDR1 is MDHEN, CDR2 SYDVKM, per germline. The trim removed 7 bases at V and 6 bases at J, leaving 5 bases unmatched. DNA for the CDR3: TGTGCCAGCACCGGACAGGGGGCGATTCAGCCCCAGCATTTT. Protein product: CASTGQGAIQPQHF.